The rows below give T cell receptor beta chains drawn from one sample of a study of beta chain features in type 1 diabetes. Only in-frame clones appear in the TCRdb table, and some are missing; sequencing was by immunoSEQ multiplex PCR. This table has over 700,000 clones, around a sixth appearing once. Sequenced material: naive CD4+ T cells from blood. The receptors here all came from a woman aged 18-29 years in good health. CDR3s include the opening cysteine and the closing phenylalanine or tryptophan. Fields, in order: J gene, V gene, clone size, D gene, CDR3 DNA, CDR3 protein. A D gene is named only where the DNA matches it firmly. The size entry is marked missing in some rows and otherwise reads once, few, many or a size class.

J gene: TRBJ2-2
V gene: TRBV9
clone size: .
D gene: .
CDR3 DNA: TGTGCCAGCAGCGTACCCCCCGGCGCGAACACCGGGGAGCTGTTTTTT
CDR3 protein: CASSVPPGANTGELFF

J gene: TRBJ2-5
V gene: TRBV5-4
clone size: few
D gene: .
CDR3 DNA: TGTGCCAGCAGCTTGAAACAGGGTACGAAGACCCAGTACTTC
CDR3 protein: CASSLKQGTKTQYF

J gene: TRBJ2-7
V gene: TRBV28
clone size: once
D gene: TRBD2
CDR3 DNA: TGTGCCAGCAGTACCGTTTCGGGACTAGCGGGACAGTATTACGAGCAGTACTTC
CDR3 protein: CASSTVSGLAGQYYEQYF

J gene: TRBJ2-6
V gene: TRBV19
clone size: .
D gene: TRBD1
CDR3 DNA: TGTGCCAGTACCCGGACAGGGACTGGGGCCAACGTCCTGACTTTC
CDR3 protein: CASTRTGTGANVLTF

J gene: TRBJ2-1
V gene: TRBV20-1
clone size: .
D gene: .
CDR3 DNA: TGCAGTGTGGGTAGGGATGAGCAGTTCTTC
CDR3 protein: CSVGRDEQFF

J gene: TRBJ2-3
V gene: TRBV5-1
clone size: .
D gene: .
CDR3 DNA: TGCGCCAGCAGCTTGGTGGCGGATACGCAGTATTTT
CDR3 protein: CASSLVADTQYF

J gene: TRBJ1-3
V gene: TRBV7-2
clone size: .
D gene: .
CDR3 DNA: TGTGCCAGCAGCTTAGGGCCAGGGTCTGGAAACACCATATATTTT
CDR3 protein: CASSLGPGSGNTIYF

J gene: TRBJ1-1
V gene: TRBV7-9
clone size: .
D gene: .
CDR3 DNA: TGTGCCAGCAGCTTAGTGGAGACTGAAGCTTTCTTT
CDR3 protein: CASSLVETEAFF

J gene: TRBJ1-2
V gene: TRBV28
clone size: .
D gene: .
CDR3 DNA: TGTGCCAGCAAGGATCGGGACCTAGGTTATGGCTACACCTTC
CDR3 protein: CASKDRDLGYGYTF

J gene: TRBJ2-7
V gene: TRBV18
clone size: .
D gene: .
CDR3 DNA: TGTGCCAGCTCATCCGTTCGATCCTACGAGCAGTACTTC
CDR3 protein: CASSSVRSYEQYF

J gene: TRBJ2-3
V gene: TRBV18
clone size: .
D gene: .
CDR3 DNA: TGTGCCAGCTCACCACGGCAGGGCCGCACAGATACGCAGTATTTT
CDR3 protein: CASSPRQGRTDTQYF

J gene: TRBJ2-3
V gene: TRBV28
clone size: few
D gene: TRBD2
CDR3 DNA: TGTGCCAGCGCGGGTGCGGCGGGAGGTCCAGATACGCAGTATTTT
CDR3 protein: CASAGAAGGPDTQYF

J gene: TRBJ2-1
V gene: TRBV28
clone size: few
D gene: .
CDR3 DNA: TGTGCCAGCAGAGGGGGCGGGGGACCCCACAATGAGCAGTTCTTC
CDR3 protein: CASRGGGGPHNEQFF

J gene: TRBJ2-1
V gene: TRBV5-6
clone size: .
D gene: TRBD2
CDR3 DNA: TGTGCCAGCAGCTCACCGGGACTAGCTAGCAATGAGCAGTTCTTC
CDR3 protein: CASSSPGLASNEQFF

J gene: TRBJ1-5
V gene: TRBV28
clone size: .
D gene: TRBD1
CDR3 DNA: TGTGCCAGCAGTACCCGGACAGGGTCAGGCAATCAGCCCCAGCATTTT
CDR3 protein: CASSTRTGSGNQPQHF